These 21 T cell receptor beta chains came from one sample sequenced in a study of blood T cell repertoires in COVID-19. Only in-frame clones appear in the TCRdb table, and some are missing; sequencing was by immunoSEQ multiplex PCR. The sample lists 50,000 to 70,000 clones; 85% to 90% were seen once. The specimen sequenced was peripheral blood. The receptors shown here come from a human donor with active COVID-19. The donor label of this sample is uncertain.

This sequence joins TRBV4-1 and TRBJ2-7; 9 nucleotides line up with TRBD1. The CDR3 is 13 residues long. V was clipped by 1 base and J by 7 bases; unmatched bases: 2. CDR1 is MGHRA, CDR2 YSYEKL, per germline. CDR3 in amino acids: CASSQGGTGEQYF. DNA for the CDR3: TGCGCCAGCAGCCAAGGGGGGACAGGGGAGCAGTACTTC.

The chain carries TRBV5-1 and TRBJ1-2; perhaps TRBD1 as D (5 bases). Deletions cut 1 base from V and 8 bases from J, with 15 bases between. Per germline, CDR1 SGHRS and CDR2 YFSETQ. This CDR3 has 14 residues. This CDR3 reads CASSLQGTSNGYTF. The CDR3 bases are TGCGCCAGCAGCTTGCAGGGAACGTCGAACGGCTACACCTTC.

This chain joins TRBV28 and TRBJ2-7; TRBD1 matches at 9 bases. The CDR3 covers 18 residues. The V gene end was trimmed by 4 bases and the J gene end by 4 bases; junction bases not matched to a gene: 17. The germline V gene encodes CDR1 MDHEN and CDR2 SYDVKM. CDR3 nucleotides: TGTGCCAGCAGTTCCCATTTAGGGACAGGGATCTCCCCTTACGAGCAGTACTTC. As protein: CASSSHLGTGISPYEQYF.

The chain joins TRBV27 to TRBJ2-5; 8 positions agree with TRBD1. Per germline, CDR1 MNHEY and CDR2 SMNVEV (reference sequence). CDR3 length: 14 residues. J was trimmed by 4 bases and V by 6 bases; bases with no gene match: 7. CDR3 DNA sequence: TGTGCCAGCAGGGAGACAGGGGTTGGAGAGACCCAGTACTTC. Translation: CASRETGVGETQYF.

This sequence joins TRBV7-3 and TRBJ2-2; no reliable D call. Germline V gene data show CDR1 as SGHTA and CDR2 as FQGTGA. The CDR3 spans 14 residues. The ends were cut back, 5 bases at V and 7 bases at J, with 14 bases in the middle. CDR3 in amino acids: CASSPWLDGGELFF. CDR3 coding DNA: TGTGCCAGCAGCCCTTGGCTAGACGGCGGGGAGCTGTTTTTT.

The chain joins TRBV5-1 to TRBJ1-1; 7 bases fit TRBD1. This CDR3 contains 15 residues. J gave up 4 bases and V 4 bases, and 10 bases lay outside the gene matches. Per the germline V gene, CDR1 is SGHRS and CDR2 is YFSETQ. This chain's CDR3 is CASSRRGQAVTEAFF. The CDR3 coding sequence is TGCGCCAGCAGCAGAAGAGGACAGGCGGTCACTGAAGCTTTCTTT.

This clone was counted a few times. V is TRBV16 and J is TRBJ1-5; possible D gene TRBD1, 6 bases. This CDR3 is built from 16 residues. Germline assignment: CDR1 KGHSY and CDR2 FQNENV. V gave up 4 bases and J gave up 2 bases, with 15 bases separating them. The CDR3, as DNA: TGTGCCAGCAGCCCCTCGGGGAACAGGGGCAATCAGCCCCAGCATTTT. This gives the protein CASSPSGNRGNQPQHF.

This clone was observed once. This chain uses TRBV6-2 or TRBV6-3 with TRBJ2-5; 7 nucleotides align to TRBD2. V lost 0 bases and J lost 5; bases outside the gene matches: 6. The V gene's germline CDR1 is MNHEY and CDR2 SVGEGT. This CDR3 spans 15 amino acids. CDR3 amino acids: CASSYSKAGWETQYF. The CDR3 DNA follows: TGTGCCAGCAGTTACTCGAAAGCGGGATGGGAGACCCAGTACTTC.

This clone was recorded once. The DNA of the CDR3 is TGTGCCAGCAGCTTAAAGCCCCGGCAGGGCGCAGAGACCCAGTACTTC. Encoded protein: CASSLKPRQGAETQYF. The chain employs TRBV7-3 and TRBJ2-5; D may be TRBD1 (5 bases). CDR3 length: 16 residues. CDR1 SGHTA and CDR2 FQGTGA come from the germline V gene. V lost 1 base and J 4 bases, leaving 16 bases between the germline ends.

The CDR3 loop reads CASSDPQGGDTQYF. The CDR3 DNA is TGTGCCAGCAGTGATCCCCAGGGAGGAGATACGCAGTATTTT. This chain connects TRBV2 to TRBJ2-3; D may be TRBD2 (6 bases). The germline V gene encodes CDR1 SNHLY and CDR2 FYNNEI. The CDR3 consists of 14 residues. Trimming took 3 bases from V and 5 from J, leaving 12 bases between them. Based on the CDR3 plus reference TRBV2 and TRBJ2-3, the full variable domain is EPEVTQTPSHQVTQMGQEVILRCVPISNHLYFYWYRQILGQKVEFLVSFYNNEISEKSEIFDDQFSVERPDGSNFTLKIRSTKLEDSAMYFCASSDPQGGDTQYFGPGTRLTVL.

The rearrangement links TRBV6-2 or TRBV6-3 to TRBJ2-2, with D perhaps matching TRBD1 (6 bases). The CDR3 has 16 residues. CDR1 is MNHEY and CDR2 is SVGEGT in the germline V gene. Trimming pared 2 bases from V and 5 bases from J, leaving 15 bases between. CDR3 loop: CASSYPQGSGTGELFF. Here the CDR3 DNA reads TGTGCCAGCAGTTACCCTCAGGGGTCGGGTACCGGGGAGCTGTTTTTT.

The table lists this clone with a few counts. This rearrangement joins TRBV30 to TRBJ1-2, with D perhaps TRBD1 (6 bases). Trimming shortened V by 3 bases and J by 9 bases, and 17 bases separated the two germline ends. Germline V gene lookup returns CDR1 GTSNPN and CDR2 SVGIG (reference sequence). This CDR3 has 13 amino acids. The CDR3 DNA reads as TGTGCCTGGAGCTGGGGGACAAGGGGGAGCTACACCTTC. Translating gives CAWSWGTRGSYTF. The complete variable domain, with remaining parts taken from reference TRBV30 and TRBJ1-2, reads SQTIHQWPATLVQPVGSPLSLECTVEGTSNPNLYWYRQAAGRGLQLLFYSVGIGQISSEVPQNLSASRPQDRQFILSSKKLLLSDSGFYLCAWSWGTRGSYTFGSGTRLTVV.

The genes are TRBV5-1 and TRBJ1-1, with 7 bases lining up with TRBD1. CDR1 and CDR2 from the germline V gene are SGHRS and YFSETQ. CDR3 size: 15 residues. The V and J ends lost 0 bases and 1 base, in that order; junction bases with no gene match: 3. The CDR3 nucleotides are TGCGCCAGCAGCTTGGAAGGGGGCTGGAACACTGAAGCTTTCTTT. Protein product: CASSLEGGWNTEAFF.

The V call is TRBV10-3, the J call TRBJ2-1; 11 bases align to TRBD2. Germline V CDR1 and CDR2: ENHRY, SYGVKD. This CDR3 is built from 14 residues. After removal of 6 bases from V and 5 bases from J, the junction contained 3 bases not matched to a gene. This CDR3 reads CAIRETSGDNEQFF. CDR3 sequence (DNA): TGTGCCATCAGGGAGACTAGCGGGGACAATGAGCAGTTCTTC.

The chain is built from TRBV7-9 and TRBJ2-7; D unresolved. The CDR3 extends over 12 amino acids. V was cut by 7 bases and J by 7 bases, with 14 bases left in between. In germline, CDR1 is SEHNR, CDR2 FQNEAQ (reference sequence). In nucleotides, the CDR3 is TGTGCCAGCACAACCGGGTTCGGGGAGCAGTACTTC. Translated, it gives CASTTGFGEQYF.

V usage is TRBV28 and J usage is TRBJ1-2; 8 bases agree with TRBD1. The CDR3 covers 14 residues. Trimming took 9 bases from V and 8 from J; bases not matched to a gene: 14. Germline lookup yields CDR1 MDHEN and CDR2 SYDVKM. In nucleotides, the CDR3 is TGTGCCAGTTACACCACGCACAGGGGGGCGGGCTACACCTTC. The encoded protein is CASYTTHRGAGYTF.

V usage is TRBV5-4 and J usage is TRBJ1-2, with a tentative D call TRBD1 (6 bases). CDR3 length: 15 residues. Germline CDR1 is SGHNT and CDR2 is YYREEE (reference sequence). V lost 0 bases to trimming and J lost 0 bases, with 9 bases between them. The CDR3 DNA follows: TGTGCCAGCAGCTTGGCAGGGGCCTCTAACTATGGCTACACCTTC. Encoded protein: CASSLAGASNYGYTF.

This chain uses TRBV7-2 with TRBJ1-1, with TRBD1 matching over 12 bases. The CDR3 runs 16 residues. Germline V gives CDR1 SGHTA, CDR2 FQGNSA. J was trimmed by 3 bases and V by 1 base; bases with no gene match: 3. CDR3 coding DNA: TGTGCCAGCAGCTTAGTAGGGACAGGGGGCCACACTGAAGCTTTCTTT. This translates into CASSLVGTGGHTEAFF.

The chain's CDR3 is CASSWDRGREKLFF. The CDR3 DNA sequence: TGTGCCAGCAGTTGGGACAGGGGGAGGGAAAAACTGTTTTTT. The chain combines TRBV2 with TRBJ1-4; 11 nucleotides agree with TRBD1. The V gene's germline CDR1 is SNHLY and CDR2 FYNNEI. The CDR3 length is 14 residues. V lost 5 bases to trimming and J lost 8 bases; unmatched junction nucleotides: 4.

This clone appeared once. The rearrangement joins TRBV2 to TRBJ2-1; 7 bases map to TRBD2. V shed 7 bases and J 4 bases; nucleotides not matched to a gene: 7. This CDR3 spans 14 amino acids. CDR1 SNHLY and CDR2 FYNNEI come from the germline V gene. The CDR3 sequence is CASKMGEGYNEQFF. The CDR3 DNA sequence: TGTGCCAGCAAGATGGGGGAGGGTTACAATGAGCAGTTCTTC.

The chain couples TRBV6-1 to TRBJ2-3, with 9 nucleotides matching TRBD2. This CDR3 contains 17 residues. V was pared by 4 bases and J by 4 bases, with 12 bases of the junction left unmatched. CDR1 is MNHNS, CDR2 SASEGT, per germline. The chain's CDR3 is CASSAHIGTSSPDTQYF. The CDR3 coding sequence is TGTGCCAGCAGTGCACATATCGGGACTAGCTCTCCAGATACGCAGTATTTT.